These 18 T cell receptor beta chains originate from one sample sequenced in a study of blood T cells in healthy people across ages. A second PCR, run for about 6 to 11 cycles, used a sample-barcoded 5' primer plus a J-beta primer mix. TCRdb itself ran the 5' RACE reads through MiXCR, one entry per CDR3 protein. The table records some 730,000 distinct CDR3 sequences, about a fifth of them present only once. What was sequenced was blood. Receptor source: a man between 65 and 85 years old in good health.

The chain has TRBV15 and TRBJ2-7; D unclear. CDR1 and CDR2 (germline): LNHNV, YYDKDF (reference sequence). With 2 bases removed from V and 3 bases from J, the gap between germline ends came to 2 bases. The CDR3 consists of 11 residues. CDR3: CATSRNYEQYF. For the CDR3, the DNA is TGTGCCACCAGCAGAAACTACGAGCAGTACTTC.

Note on this clonotype: An end of the junction does not agree with germline; a read error may underlie this. The chain employs TRBV9 and TRBJ2-2; 9 positions agree with TRBD2. This CDR3 has 15 amino acids. CDR1 is SGDLS, CDR2 YYNGEE, per germline. CDR3 sequence (DNA): TGTGCCAGCAGGGTAGCGGGAGAGAACACCGGGGAGCTGTTTTTT. It translates to CASRVAGENTGELFF.

This rearrangement joins TRBV21-1 to TRBJ1-2; TRBD1 was called by the table and not checked on the DNA. TRBV21-1 is labeled a pseudogene. The CDR3 is 15 amino acids. The CDR3 spells CASSSRGGLLYGYTF. The CDR3 coding sequence is TGTGCCAGCAGCTCAAGAGGGGGATTGCTCTATGGCTACACCTTC.

At least ten counts were recorded for this clonotype. The rearrangement joins TRBV5-6 to TRBJ2-5; the D gene could be TRBD1 or TRBD2 (6 bases each). The CDR3 length is 17 residues. V lost 2 bases and J 3 bases, leaving 20 bases between the germline ends. Germline values: CDR1 SGHDT, CDR2 YYEEEE. In DNA, the CDR3 is TGTGCCAGCAGCTTACCAGGGGAGGTAATAGGCGAAGAGACCCAGTACTTC. Its protein product is CASSLPGEVIGEETQYF.

This clonotype was found a few times. The chain joins TRBV19 to TRBJ1-1; D gene unclear. In germline, CDR1 is LNHDA, CDR2 SQIVND (reference sequence). Trimming left V 3 bases short and J 5 bases short, with 7 bases between. The CDR3 sequence is 12 residues long. This chain's CDR3 is CASSIWGTEAFF. Written as DNA, the CDR3 is TGTGCCAGTAGTATTTGGGGAACTGAAGCTTTCTTT.

The rearrangement links TRBV18 to TRBJ2-3; 9 bases are a match to TRBD2. V lost 3 bases to trimming and J lost 1 base; unmatched junction nucleotides: 2. CDR1 KGHSH and CDR2 LQKENI come from the germline V gene. The CDR3 has 15 residues. The CDR3 reads CASSPQRGGTDTQYF. The DNA of the CDR3 is TGTGCCAGCTCACCGCAGCGGGGGGGCACAGATACGCAGTATTTT.

The chain joins TRBV7-2 to TRBJ2-1; no reliable D call. The CDR3 is made up of 16 amino acids. Germline V gene data show CDR1 as SGHTA and CDR2 as FQGNSA. Trimming left V 1 base short and J 5 bases short, with 15 bases between. In DNA form, the CDR3 reads TGTGCCAGCAGCTTAGTACGTGCGGCGTGGAACAATGAGCAGTTCTTC. This sequence encodes CASSLVRAAWNNEQFF.

This clonotype has just a few counts. V is TRBV27 and J is TRBJ2-5; 11 bases align to TRBD1. The end of the DNA fits TRBJ2-7 better, so the J call may be wrong. In germline, CDR1 is MNHEY, CDR2 SMNVEV (reference sequence). The CDR3 runs to 14 residues. The CDR3 here is CASLLGQGDYEQYF. In DNA form, the CDR3 reads TGTGCCAGCCTCCTGGGACAGGGGGACTACGAGCAGTACTTC.

Points on this clonotype: Its ends do not fully match the called genes, so a read error is possible. The V call is TRBV3-1, the J call TRBJ2-1; 10 nucleotides line up with TRBD2. Germline V lookup: CDR1 LGHDT, CDR2 YNNKEL (reference sequence). The CDR3 contains 12 residues. The CDR3 sequence is CASSRAGLAGVF. DNA for the CDR3: TGTGCCAGCAGCCGAGCCGGGCTAGCGGGGGTATTC.

This clonotype was picked up a small number of times. The chain uses TRBV19 and TRBJ1-2, with 8 positions matching TRBD1. J gave up 2 bases and V 5 bases, and 10 bases lay outside the gene matches. CDR3 length equals 16 residues. From germline, CDR1 is LNHDA and CDR2 SQIVND (reference sequence). CDR3 in DNA: TGTGCCAGTAGTTGGCCAGGGGGCGCGTCGAACTATGGCTACACCTTC. Translating it yields CASSWPGGASNYGYTF. The entire variable domain, with the rest obtained from reference TRBV19 and TRBJ1-2, is as follows: DGGITQSPKYLFRKEGQNVTLSCEQNLNHDAMYWYRQDPGQGLRLIYYSQIVNDFQKGDIAEGYSVSREKKESFPLTVTSAQKNPTAFYLCASSWPGGASNYGYTFGSGTRLTVV.

The chain uses TRBV12-3 or TRBV12-4 and TRBJ1-1, with TRBD1 as a possible D gene (6 bases). Trimming pared 2 bases from V and 4 bases from J, leaving 11 bases between. This CDR3 region has 14 residues. For the CDR3, the DNA is TGTGCCAGCAGTTTAAGTGGGGGGCCCACTGAAGCTTTCTTT. Protein: CASSLSGGPTEAFF.

The genes are TRBV12-3 or TRBV12-4 and TRBJ1-1, with D perhaps matching TRBD1 (6 bases). The CDR3 has 16 residues. V lost 3 bases and J 4 bases, leaving 18 bases between the germline ends. The CDR3 region is CASSFRDTPSGTEAFF. The CDR3, as DNA: TGTGCCAGCAGTTTCCGGGACACACCTTCGGGCACTGAAGCTTTCTTT.

The chain has TRBV12-3 or TRBV12-4 and TRBJ2-5; 10 nucleotides align to TRBD2. V shed 3 bases, J shed 3 bases, and the junction held 7 bases outside the gene matches. The CDR3 spans 16 residues. CDR3 in amino acids: CASSFLIGLAEETQYF. CDR3 bases: TGTGCCAGCAGTTTTCTTATTGGACTAGCGGAAGAGACCCAGTACTTC.

The genes are TRBV21-1 and TRBJ1-2. TRBV21-1 is shown as a pseudogene. This CDR3 is built from 12 residues. CDR3 DNA sequence: TGTGCCAGCAGCTCCCGACAGCGGGGCTACACCTTC. This sequence encodes CASSSRQRGYTF.

The V gene is TRBV12-3 or TRBV12-4, the J gene TRBJ1-1, with a tentative D call TRBD1 (6 bases). V lost 3 bases to trimming and J lost 7 bases, with 12 bases between them. The length of the CDR3 is 13 residues. The CDR3, as DNA: TGTGCCAGCAGTTTGCGGGGGGCGTTTGAAGCTTTCTTT. This encodes CASSLRGAFEAFF.

About this clonotype: One end of the junction varies from germline; a read error may be responsible. The V call is TRBV11-2, the J call TRBJ1-4; 7 nucleotides match TRBD1. The length of the CDR3 is 15 residues. CDR1 SGHAT and CDR2 FQNNGV come from the germline V gene. The CDR3 loop reads CAGSSTGTDNEKLFF. The CDR3 DNA is TGTGCCGGCAGCTCCACCGGGACAGATAACGAAAAACTGTTTTTT.

This clonotype was seen a handful of times. The V gene is TRBV28, the J gene TRBJ2-7, with D perhaps given as TRBD1 or TRBD2 (5 bases each). Germline V gene sequence: CDR1 MDHEN, CDR2 SYDVKM. V gave up 4 bases and J gave up 4 bases, with 8 bases separating them. This CDR3 has 12 residues. DNA for the CDR3: TGTGCCAGCAGTTCGGGACCTTACGAGCAGTACGTC. Translated: CASSSGPYEQYV.

This clonotype was seen at least ten times. J is TRBJ1-2 and V is TRBV29-1; TRBD1 matches 7 bases. CDR1 and CDR2 (germline): SQVTM, ANQGSEA. This CDR3 is 11 amino acids long. The V gene end was trimmed by 4 bases and the J gene end by 6 bases; junction bases not matched to a gene: 2. In nucleotides, the CDR3 is TGCAGCGTTGGACAGGGAAATGGCTACACCTTC. This codes for CSVGQGNGYTF.